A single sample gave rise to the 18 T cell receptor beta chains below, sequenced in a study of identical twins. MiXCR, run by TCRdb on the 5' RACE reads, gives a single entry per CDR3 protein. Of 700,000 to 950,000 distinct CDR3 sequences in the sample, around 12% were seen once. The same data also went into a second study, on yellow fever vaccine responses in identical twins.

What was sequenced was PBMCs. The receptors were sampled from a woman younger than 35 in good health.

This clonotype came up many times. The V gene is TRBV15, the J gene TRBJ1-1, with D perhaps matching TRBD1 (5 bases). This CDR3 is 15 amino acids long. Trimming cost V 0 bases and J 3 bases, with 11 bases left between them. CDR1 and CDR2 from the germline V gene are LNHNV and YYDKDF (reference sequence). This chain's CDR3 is CATSRDRDSYTEAFF. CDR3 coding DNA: TGTGCCACCAGCAGAGATCGGGACTCATACACTGAAGCTTTCTTT.

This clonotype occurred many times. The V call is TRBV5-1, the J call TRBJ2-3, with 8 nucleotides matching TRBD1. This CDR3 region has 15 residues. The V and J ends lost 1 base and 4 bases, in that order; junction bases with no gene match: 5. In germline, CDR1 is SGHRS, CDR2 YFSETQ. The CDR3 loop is CASSLTDRGPDTQYF. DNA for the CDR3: TGCGCCAGCAGCTTGACCGACAGGGGCCCAGATACGCAGTATTTT.

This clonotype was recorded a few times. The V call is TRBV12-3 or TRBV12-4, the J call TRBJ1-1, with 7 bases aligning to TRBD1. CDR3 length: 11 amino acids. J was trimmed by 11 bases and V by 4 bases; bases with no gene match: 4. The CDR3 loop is CASSYRGGAFF. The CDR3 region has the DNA TGTGCCAGCAGTTACAGGGGAGGGGCTTTCTTT.

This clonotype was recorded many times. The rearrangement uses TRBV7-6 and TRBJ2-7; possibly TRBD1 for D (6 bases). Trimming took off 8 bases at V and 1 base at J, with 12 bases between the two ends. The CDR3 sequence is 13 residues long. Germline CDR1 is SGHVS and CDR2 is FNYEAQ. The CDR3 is CASSEGESYEQYV. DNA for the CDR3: TGTGCCAGCTCAGAGGGGGAATCCTACGAGCAGTACGTC.

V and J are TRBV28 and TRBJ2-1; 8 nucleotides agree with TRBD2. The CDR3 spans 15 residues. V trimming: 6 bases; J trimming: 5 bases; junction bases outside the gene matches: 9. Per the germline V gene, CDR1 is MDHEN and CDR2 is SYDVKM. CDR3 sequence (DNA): TGTGCCAGCAGCCCAGCGGGGGAGGGTAACAATGAGCAGTTCTTC. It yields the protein CASSPAGEGNNEQFF.

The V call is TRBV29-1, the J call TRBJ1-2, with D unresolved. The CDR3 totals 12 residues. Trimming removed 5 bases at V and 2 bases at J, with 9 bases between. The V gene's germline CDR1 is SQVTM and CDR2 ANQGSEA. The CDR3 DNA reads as TGCAGCGTTTCCAAGGCGAACTATGGCTACACCTTC. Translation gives CSVSKANYGYTF.

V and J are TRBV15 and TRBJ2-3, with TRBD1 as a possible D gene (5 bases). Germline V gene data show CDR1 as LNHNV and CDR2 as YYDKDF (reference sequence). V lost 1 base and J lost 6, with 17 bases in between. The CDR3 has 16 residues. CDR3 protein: CATSRGIPQGLDTQYF. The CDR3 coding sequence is TGTGCCACCAGCAGAGGCATCCCCCAGGGCCTTGATACGCAGTATTTT.

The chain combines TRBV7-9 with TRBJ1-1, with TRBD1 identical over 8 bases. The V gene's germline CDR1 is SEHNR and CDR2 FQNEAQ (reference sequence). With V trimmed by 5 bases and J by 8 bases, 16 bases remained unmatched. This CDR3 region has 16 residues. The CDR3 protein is CASSTPVGTGSLEAFF. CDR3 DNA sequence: TGTGCCAGCAGCACGCCGGTCGGGACAGGAAGTCTCGAAGCTTTCTTT.

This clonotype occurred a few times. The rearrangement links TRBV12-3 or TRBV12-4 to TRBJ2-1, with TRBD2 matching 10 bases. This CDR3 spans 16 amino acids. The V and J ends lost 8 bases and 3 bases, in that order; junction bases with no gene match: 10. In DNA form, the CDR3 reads TGTGCCAGCGCCCGACCCTTAGCGGGGGGCTACAATGAGCAGTTCTTC. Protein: CASARPLAGGYNEQFF.

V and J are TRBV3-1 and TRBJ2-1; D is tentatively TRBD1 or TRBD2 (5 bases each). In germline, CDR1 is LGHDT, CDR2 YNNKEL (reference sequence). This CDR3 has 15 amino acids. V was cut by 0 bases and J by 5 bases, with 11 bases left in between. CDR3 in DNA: TGTGCCAGCAGCCAAGATTGGGGGAGTAACAATGAGCAGTTCTTC. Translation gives CASSQDWGSNNEQFF.

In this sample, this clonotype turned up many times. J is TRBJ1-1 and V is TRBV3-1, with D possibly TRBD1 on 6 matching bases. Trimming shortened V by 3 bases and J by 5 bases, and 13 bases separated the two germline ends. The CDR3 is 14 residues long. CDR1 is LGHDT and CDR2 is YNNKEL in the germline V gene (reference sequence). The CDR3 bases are TGTGCCAGCAGCCACCTAACAGGGCATACTGAAGCTTTCTTT. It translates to CASSHLTGHTEAFF.

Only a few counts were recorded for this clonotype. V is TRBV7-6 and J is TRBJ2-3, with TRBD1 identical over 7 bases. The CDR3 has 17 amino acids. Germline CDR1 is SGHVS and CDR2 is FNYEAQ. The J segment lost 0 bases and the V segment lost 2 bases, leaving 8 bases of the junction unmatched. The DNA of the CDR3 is TGTGCCAGCAGCTTATCGACAGGGATTTCTAGCACAGATACGCAGTATTTT. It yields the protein CASSLSTGISSTDTQYF.

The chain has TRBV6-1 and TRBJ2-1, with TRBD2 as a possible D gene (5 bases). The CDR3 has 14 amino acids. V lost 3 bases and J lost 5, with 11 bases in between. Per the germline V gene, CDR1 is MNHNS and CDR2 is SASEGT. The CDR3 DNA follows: TGTGCCAGCAGTGAGGGCGGGCCCCACAATGAGCAGTTCTTC. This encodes CASSEGGPHNEQFF.

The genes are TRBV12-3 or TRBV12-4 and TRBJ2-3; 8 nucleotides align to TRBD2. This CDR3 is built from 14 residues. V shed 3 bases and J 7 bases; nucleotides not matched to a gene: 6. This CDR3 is CASSLRGGTYTQYF. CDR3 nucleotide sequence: TGTGCCAGCAGTTTGCGCGGGGGGACGTATACGCAGTATTTT.

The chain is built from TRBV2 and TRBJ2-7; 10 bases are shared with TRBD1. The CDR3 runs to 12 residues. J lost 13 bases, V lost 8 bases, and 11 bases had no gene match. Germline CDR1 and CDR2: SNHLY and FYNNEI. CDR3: CASGQGEGQYYF. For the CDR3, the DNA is TGTGCCAGCGGACAGGGGGAAGGGCAGTACTACTTC.

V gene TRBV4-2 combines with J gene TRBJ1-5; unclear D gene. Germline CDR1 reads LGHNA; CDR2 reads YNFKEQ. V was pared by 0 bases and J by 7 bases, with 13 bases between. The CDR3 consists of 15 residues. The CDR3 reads CASSQDILVRQPQHF. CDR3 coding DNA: TGTGCCAGCAGCCAAGATATCTTAGTACGGCAGCCCCAGCATTTT.

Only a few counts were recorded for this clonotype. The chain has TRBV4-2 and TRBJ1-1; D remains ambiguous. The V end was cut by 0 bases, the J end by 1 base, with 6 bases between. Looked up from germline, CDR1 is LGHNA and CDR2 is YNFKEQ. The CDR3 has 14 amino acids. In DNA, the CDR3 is TGTGCCAGCAGCCAAGACTACAGGAACACTGAAGCTTTCTTT. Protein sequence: CASSQDYRNTEAFF.

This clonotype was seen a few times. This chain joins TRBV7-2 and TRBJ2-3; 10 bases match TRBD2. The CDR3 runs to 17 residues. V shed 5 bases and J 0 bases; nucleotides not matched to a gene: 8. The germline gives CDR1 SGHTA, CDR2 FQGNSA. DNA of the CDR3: TGTGCCAGCAGCATCGGACTAGCGGCTGCTAGCACAGATACGCAGTATTTT. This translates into CASSIGLAAASTDTQYF.